Listed here is a single T cell receptor (beta chain). The length of the CDR3 is 14 residues. Germline lookup yields CDR1 MDHEN and CDR2 SYDVKM. V gave up 2 bases and J gave up 3 bases, with 8 bases separating them. How the authors handled the data: Nucleated cell number was recorded as an estimate derived from reference gene primer amplification. Produced via immunoSEQ multiplex PCR; TCRdb's table is partial and in-frame only. Clone size and V and J calls were adopted from that table, with D and trimming inferred from the DNA. The table shows about 360,000 clones, with around 86% occurring only once. This sample was taken from a study of blood T cell repertoires in COVID-19. Across the whole study: The United States, Italy and Spain supplied acute and convalescent COVID-19 samples.

Sequencing used peripheral blood. The chain links TRBV28 to TRBJ1-5; no reliable D call. The source of this sequence is a human donor in a cohort sampled during active COVID-19. The CDR3 nucleotides read TGTGCCAGCAGTTTAGAGACTGACAATCAGCCCCAGCATTTT. Translated, it gives CASSLETDNQPQHF.